These T cell receptor beta chains were read from a single sample in a study of T cell changes during pregnancy in multiple sclerosis. The protocol was immunoSEQ multiplex PCR, while the TCRdb copy is restricted to in-frame clones and leaves out a portion. The sample has about 35,000 clones; 90% are singletons. The source was CD4+ T cells from peripheral blood mononuclear cells, collected in the second trimester of pregnancy. The receptors were gathered from a female donor with multiple sclerosis, enrolled in a pregnancy study. Both conserved end residues are part of each CDR3. Each record gives: D gene, clone size, V gene, J gene, CDR3 protein, CDR3 DNA. A D gene is named only where the DNA matches it firmly. Clone size, where shown, is once, few, many, or a class for clones that have expanded.

.	once	TRBV5-8	TRBJ1-2	CASSFSALGYTF	TGTGCCAGCAGCTTTTCCGCGTTGGGCTACACCTTC
.	once	TRBV4-3	TRBJ1-1	CASSQDGRMNTEAFF	TGCGCCAGCAGCCAAGACGGGAGGATGAACACTGAAGCTTTCTTT
.	once	TRBV11-2	TRBJ2-7	CASSLATLQRGEQYF	TGTGCCAGCAGCTTAGCCACTTTACAACGAGGTGAGCAGTACTTC
TRBD1	.	TRBV5-1	TRBJ1-1	CASSPLPRGMNTEAFF	TGCGCCAGCAGCCCTCTGCCCAGGGGGATGAACACTGAAGCTTTCTTT
TRBD2	.	TRBV25-1	TRBJ2-2	CASSESGGATGELFF	TGTGCCAGCAGTGAATCGGGGGGAGCCACCGGGGAGCTGTTTTTT
TRBD2	.	TRBV7-2	TRBJ2-5	CASALAGDGTQYF	TGTGCCAGCGCCCTGGCGGGAGATGGGACCCAGTACTTC
TRBD1	.	TRBV5-5	TRBJ1-2	CASSPRDSPYGYTF	TGTGCCAGCAGCCCCCGGGACAGTCCCTATGGCTACACCTTC
.	.	TRBV5-1	TRBJ1-1	CASSLGGGNTEAFF	TGCGCCAGCAGCTTGGGTGGGGGCAACACTGAAGCTTTCTTT
.	.	TRBV11-3	TRBJ2-1	CASSLGTVNEQFF	TGTGCCAGCAGCTTAGGGACAGTTAATGAGCAGTTCTTC
.	.	TRBV5-4	TRBJ1-6	CASSSDLSGTSPLHF	TGTGCCAGCAGCTCGGACCTGTCGGGAACTTCACCCCTCCACTTT
.	.	TRBV28	TRBJ1-5	CAGRGGSNQPQHF	TGTGCCGGGCGGGGGGGGAGCAATCAGCCCCAGCATTTT
.	.	TRBV18	TRBJ2-7	CASSPGVSAYEQYF	TGTGCCAGCTCACCGGGCGTCTCGGCCTACGAGCAGTACTTC
TRBD2	once	TRBV7-3	TRBJ2-2	CASSLGRGGRTGELFF	TGTGCCAGCAGCTTAGGGCGGGGGGGCCGCACCGGGGAGCTGTTTTTT
TRBD1	.	TRBV18	TRBJ1-6	CASSPGTGNSPLHF	TGTGCCAGCTCACCAGGGACAGGGAATTCACCCCTCCACTTT
TRBD1	.	TRBV11-2	TRBJ2-3	CASSFEGAIADTQYF	TGTGCCAGCAGCTTTGAGGGGGCCATTGCAGATACGCAGTATTTT
.	.	TRBV6-1	TRBJ1-1	CASSESTVNTEAFF	TGTGCCAGCAGTGAGTCGACAGTGAACACTGAAGCTTTCTTT
TRBD1	.	TRBV29-1	TRBJ1-1	CSGGQGRTEAFF	TGCAGCGGAGGACAGGGGCGAACTGAAGCTTTCTTT
.	.	TRBV10-2	TRBJ2-7	CASRVGAGASSYEQYF	TGCGCCAGCAGGGTTGGGGCAGGGGCGAGCTCCTACGAGCAGTACTTC
.	.	TRBV7-3	TRBJ2-5	CASSSSLQETQYF	TGTGCCAGCAGCTCTAGCCTCCAAGAGACCCAGTACTTC
.	.	TRBV6-1	TRBJ1-4	CASIRLQGLNEKLFF	TGTGCCAGCATTCGACTGCAGGGGCTTAATGAAAAACTGTTTTTT
TRBD1	.	TRBV19	TRBJ1-5	CASNPTGSDQPQHF	TGTGCCAGTAATCCGACAGGGTCGGATCAGCCCCAGCATTTT
TRBD1	.	TRBV18	TRBJ2-7	CASSSNPGQGPPRDF	TGTGCCAGCTCATCTAATCCGGGACAGGGCCCCCCTCGGGACTTC
.	.	TRBV5-4	TRBJ1-2	CASSSGPQADYGYTF	TGTGCCAGCAGCTCTGGCCCCCAGGCCGACTATGGCTACACCTTC
TRBD1	.	TRBV7-2	TRBJ1-2	CASSLGRGQDGYTF	TGTGCCAGCAGCTTAGGCAGGGGGCAGGATGGCTACACCTTC
TRBD1	.	TRBV7-2	TRBJ1-4	CASSRQGHADEKLFF	TGTGCCAGCAGTCGACAGGGTCATGCTGATGAAAAACTGTTTTTT
.	.	TRBV6-1	TRBJ2-5	CASSEDAGSSGQYF	TGTGCCAGCAGTGAGGACGCGGGTTCAAGTGGACAGTACTTC
.	.	TRBV4-2	TRBJ1-3	CASSQDWQGRNGNTIYF	TGTGCCAGCAGCCAAGACTGGCAGGGAAGAAATGGAAACACCATATATTTT
TRBD1	.	TRBV30	TRBJ2-7	CAGDRGTGTYEQYF	TGTGCCGGAGACCGCGGGACAGGGACCTACGAGCAGTACTTC
.	.	TRBV5-6	TRBJ2-7	CASSLGAAGSYEQYF	TGTGCCAGCAGCTTGGGGGCAGCGGGCTCCTACGAGCAGTACTTC
.	.	TRBV5-6	TRBJ1-1	CASSLPGVRRTEAFF	TGTGCCAGCAGCTTACCAGGGGTTAGACGGACTGAAGCTTTCTTT
TRBD1	.	TRBV5-6	TRBJ2-7	CASSLGTGYLYEQYF	TGTGCCAGCAGCTTGGGGACAGGGTACCTCTACGAGCAGTACTTC
.	.	TRBV30	TRBJ1-6	CAWRFRSSENSPLHF	TGTGCCTGGAGGTTCCGGTCCTCCGAGAATTCACCCCTCCACTTT
.	.	TRBV27	TRBJ1-5	CASSFWGGNQPQHF	TGTGCCAGCAGTTTTTGGGGGGGCAATCAGCCCCAGCATTTT
.	.	TRBV6-6	TRBJ1-5	CASKETGGNQPQHF	TGTGCCAGCAAGGAGACAGGCGGCAATCAGCCCCAGCATTTT
TRBD1	few	TRBV6-6	TRBJ1-1	CASGGGRGPTEAFF	TGTGCCAGCGGTGGTGGCAGGGGGCCCACTGAAGCTTTCTTT
TRBD2	.	TRBV7-2	TRBJ2-7	CASSLGTSGFSYEQYF	TGTGCCAGCAGCTTAGGGACTAGCGGCTTCTCCTACGAGCAGTACTTC
.	.	TRBV4-2	TRBJ2-1	CASSPPDWVGRGHNEQFF	TGTGCCAGCAGCCCGCCTGACTGGGTGGGGCGGGGTCACAATGAGCAGTTCTTC
.	once	TRBV2	TRBJ1-2	CASSFNYGYTF	TGTGCCAGCAGCTTTAACTATGGCTACACCTTC
TRBD1	.	TRBV4-2	TRBJ1-6	CASSPQGDLYNSPLHF	TGTGCCAGCAGCCCCCAGGGGGATTTATATAATTCACCCCTCCACTTT
.	once	TRBV11-2	TRBJ1-1	CASSPTANTEAFF	TGTGCCAGCAGCCCCACAGCGAACACTGAAGCTTTCTTT
.	.	TRBV11-2	TRBJ2-1	CASSLDPGFGSYNEQFF	TGTGCCAGCAGCTTAGACCCGGGATTCGGCTCCTACAATGAGCAGTTCTTC
.	.	TRBV11-2	TRBJ1-3	CASSSGSSGNTIYF	TGTGCCAGCAGCTCGGGGTCCTCTGGAAACACCATATATTTT